These 21 T cell receptor beta chains share one sample of origin, sequenced in a study of early T cells in non-severe SARS-CoV-2 infection. Each CDR3 protein is one row after TCRdb ran MiXCR on the 5' RACE reads. Found here are tens of thousands of distinct CDR3 sequences, around 12% of them singletons; the top ten hold about 2.7%. Sequences were derived from whole blood, sampled at baseline. These receptors all come from an adult who was a healthcare worker with PCR-confirmed SARS-CoV-2 infection or an uninfected control (not recorded which).

V is TRBV6-2 or TRBV6-3 and J is TRBJ1-5, with D maybe TRBD1 (5 bases). Germline V CDR1 and CDR2: MNHEY, SVGEGT. This CDR3 spans 14 amino acids. Trimming removed 2 bases from V and 5 bases from J, with 10 bases in between. The CDR3 DNA reads as TGTGCCAGCAGTTACACCAGGGTAGATCAGCCCCAGCATTTT. Translating gives CASSYTRVDQPQHF.

The chain has TRBV11-2 and TRBJ1-1; possible D gene TRBD1, 5 bases. The length of the CDR3 is 15 residues. V lost 0 bases to trimming and J lost 4 bases, with 12 bases between them. The germline V gene has CDR1 SGHAT and CDR2 FQNNGV. As DNA, the CDR3 is TGTGCCAGCAGCTTAGAGGGGGATCCGATCACTGAAGCTTTCTTT. Translating gives CASSLEGDPITEAFF.

The rearrangement joins TRBV12-3 or TRBV12-4 to TRBJ2-3; D may be TRBD1 or TRBD2 (5 bases each). CDR3 size: 17 residues. Deletions cut 5 bases from V and 0 bases from J, with 18 bases between. This CDR3 reads CASSRKGTYGSTDTQYF. CDR3 nucleotides: TGTGCCAGCAGTAGAAAAGGGACGTACGGTAGCACAGATACGCAGTATTTT.

This clonotype occurred many times. The chain uses TRBV20-1 and TRBJ2-1; 8 bases are a match to TRBD2. Germline loops: CDR1 DFQATT, CDR2 SNEGSKA (reference sequence). The ends lost 3 bases at V and 6 bases at J; junction bases unmatched: 7. This CDR3 spans 14 amino acids. CDR3 DNA sequence: TGCAGTGCTAGTTCCACTAGCGGAGTCAATGAGCAGTTCTTC. Its protein is CSASSTSGVNEQFF.

The table lists this clonotype with many counts. This sequence joins TRBV5-1 and TRBJ1-1; 8 bases are a match to TRBD1. The germline gives CDR1 SGHRS, CDR2 YFSETQ. The V and J ends lost 3 bases and 2 bases, in that order; junction bases with no gene match: 3. This CDR3 region has 14 residues. The CDR3 sequence: CASSWTGPNTEAFF. The CDR3 DNA follows: TGCGCCAGCAGCTGGACAGGGCCCAACACTGAAGCTTTCTTT. The entire variable domain, with the rest obtained from reference TRBV5-1 and TRBJ1-1, is as follows: KAGVTQTPRYLIKTRGQQVTLSCSPISGHRSVSWYQQTPGQGLQFLFEYFSETQRNKGNFPGRFSGRQFSNSRSEMNVSTLELGDSALYLCASSWTGPNTEAFFGQGTRLTVV.

This clonotype was found a few times. J is TRBJ1-1 and V is TRBV28, with TRBD1 matching over 7 bases. Germline loops: CDR1 MDHEN, CDR2 SYDVKM. V lost 3 bases to trimming and J lost 10 bases; unmatched junction nucleotides: 8. The length of the CDR3 is 13 residues. CDR3 bases: TGTGCCAGCAGTTTCGGGACAGCACGACGAGCTTTCTTT. Translation gives CASSFGTARRAFF.

This clonotype has only a few counts. The V and J genes are TRBV18 and TRBJ2-1; D is perhaps TRBD2 (6 bases). The V and J ends lost 8 bases and 0 bases respectively, with 14 bases between them. There are 15 residues in the CDR3. Looked up from germline, CDR1 is KGHSH and CDR2 is LQKENI. The CDR3 nucleotides are TGTGCCAGCACGGAGAGCGGGTACTCCTACAATGAGCAGTTCTTC. Its protein product is CASTESGYSYNEQFF.

This clonotype was detected a few times. The gene calls are TRBV9 and TRBJ2-1, with D unclear. The V end was cut by 0 bases, the J end by 10 bases, with 20 bases between. Germline CDR1 reads SGDLS; CDR2 reads YYNGEE. The CDR3 has 16 residues. The chain's CDR3 is CASSVGGTQKFLEQFF. The CDR3, as DNA: TGTGCCAGCAGCGTAGGAGGCACGCAGAAATTTTTGGAGCAGTTCTTC. Combining the CDR3 with reference TRBV9 and TRBJ2-1 gives the whole variable domain DSGVTQTPKHLITATGQRVTLRCSPRSGDLSVYWYQQSLDQGLQFLIQYYNGEERAKGNILERFSAQQFPDLHSELNLSSLELGDSALYFCASSVGGTQKFLEQFFGPGTRLTVL.

As concerns this clonotype: A much larger clone sits a single nucleotide away, making a read error possible. The chain couples TRBV7-2 to TRBJ2-1, with 10 positions matching TRBD1. Trimming removed 5 bases from V and 2 bases from J; junction bases left unmatched: 3. The CDR3 runs 15 residues. In germline, CDR1 is SGHTA, CDR2 FQGNSA. DNA of the CDR3: TGTGCCAGCAGCCGGGACAGGGGTACCTACAATGAGCAGTTCTTC. Encoded protein: CASSRDRGTYNEQFF.

The V call is TRBV4-3, the J call TRBJ1-1, with 8 positions matching TRBD1. The V gene's germline CDR1 is LGHNA and CDR2 YSLEER. The CDR3 has 16 amino acids. The J segment lost 3 bases and the V segment lost 3 bases, leaving 9 bases of the junction unmatched. As DNA, the CDR3 is TGCGCCAGCAGCCAGGAGCCGGGACAGGAGTACACTGAAGCTTTCTTT. Its translation is CASSQEPGQEYTEAFF.

This clonotype was detected ten times or more. This chain uses TRBV2 with TRBJ1-6; TRBD1 matches at 8 bases. The CDR3 is 14 residues long. Trimming at V came to 5 bases and at J to 7 bases, leaving 4 bases not matched to a gene. Germline lookup yields CDR1 SNHLY and CDR2 FYNNEI. The CDR3 DNA reads TGTGCCAGCAGTACGGACAGGGTAAATTCACCCCTCCACTTT. It is translated as CASSTDRVNSPLHF.

This clonotype was recorded a few times. The germline gene is not matched at one end of the junction; a read error may be the cause. The chain is built from TRBV28 and TRBJ2-7, with 7 bases aligning to TRBD1. Germline lookup yields CDR1 MDHEN and CDR2 SYDVKM. The CDR3 covers 13 residues. Here the CDR3 DNA reads TGTGCCAGCAGGACCGGGACAGACTACGAGCAGTACTTT. This encodes CASRTGTDYEQYF.

V gene TRBV6-2 or TRBV6-3 combines with J gene TRBJ2-2, with D hard to call. Germline V CDR1 and CDR2: MNHEY, SVGEGT. V shed 6 bases and J shed 5 bases, with 4 bases lying between them. CDR3 size: 11 residues. The CDR3 region is CASSITGELFF. CDR3 in DNA: TGTGCCAGCAGCATAACCGGGGAGCTGTTTTTT.

This clonotype was recorded at least ten times. Here the CDR3 DNA reads TGCAGCGTTCGCCGGGAGGGCCCAGAGACCCAGTACTTC. This sequence encodes CSVRREGPETQYF. The genes are TRBV29-1 and TRBJ2-5; 8 nucleotides match TRBD2. V lost 5 bases and J lost 4; bases outside the gene matches: 6. Germline-derived CDR1 and CDR2 are SQVTM and ANQGSEA. The CDR3 runs 13 residues.

The sample holds many counts of this clonotype. V is TRBV4-1 and J is TRBJ2-5; D gene unclear. The V end was cut by 3 bases, the J end by 1 base, with 9 bases between. CDR3 length: 14 residues. CDR1 and CDR2 from the germline V gene are MGHRA and YSYEKL. The CDR3 region is CASSHEGPQETQYF. CDR3 nucleotides: TGCGCCAGCAGCCATGAAGGGCCCCAAGAGACCCAGTACTTC.

This clonotype occurred a few times. This CDR3 reads CASSRDSLEETQYF. The CDR3 nucleotides are TGTGCCAGCTCACGGGACAGCCTGGAAGAGACCCAGTACTTC. The chain uses TRBV18 and TRBJ2-5; 7 bases line up with TRBD1. The germline CDR1 and CDR2 sequences are KGHSH and LQKENI. This CDR3 is 14 amino acids long. The V segment lost 4 bases and the J segment 3 bases; nucleotides outside the gene matches: 5. Combining the CDR3 with reference TRBV18 and TRBJ2-5 gives the whole variable domain NAGVMQNPRHLVRRRGQEARLRCSPMKGHSHVYWYRQLPEEGLKFMVYLQKENIIDESGMPKERFSAEFPKEGPSILRIQQVVRGDSAAYFCASSRDSLEETQYFGPGTRLLVL.

This clonotype was detected a few times. The rearrangement links TRBV28 to TRBJ2-4, with D possibly TRBD2 on 5 matching bases. V shed 3 bases and J shed 4 bases, with 13 bases lying between them. The germline CDR1 and CDR2 sequences are MDHEN and SYDVKM. The CDR3 has 15 amino acids. This CDR3 reads CASSFDERFKNIQYF. The CDR3 bases are TGTGCCAGCAGTTTCGACGAGCGGTTTAAAAACATTCAGTACTTC.

The chain joins TRBV10-3 to TRBJ2-6; D gene uncertain. CDR1 ENHRY and CDR2 SYGVKD come from the germline V gene. Trimming stripped 4 bases from V and 0 bases from J, with 4 bases between. The CDR3 consists of 14 residues. The CDR3 DNA sequence: TGTGCCATCAGTGTCAGCTCTGGGGCCAACGTCCTGACTTTC. This translates into CAISVSSGANVLTF.

This clonotype was counted a few times. The chain has TRBV27 and TRBJ1-1; 7 positions agree with TRBD1. Germline values: CDR1 MNHEY, CDR2 SMNVEV (reference sequence). The CDR3 consists of 13 residues. V trimming: 6 bases; J trimming: 6 bases; junction bases outside the gene matches: 7. The CDR3 DNA reads as TGTGCCAGCAGATTTCACAGGGGCGCTGAAGCTTTCTTT. This sequence encodes CASRFHRGAEAFF.

There are many counts of this clonotype. The chain carries TRBV27 and TRBJ2-7; the match to TRBD2 covers 11 bases. With V trimmed by 8 bases and J by 2 bases, 11 bases remained unmatched. The CDR3 runs 16 residues. Germline values: CDR1 MNHEY, CDR2 SMNVEV (reference sequence). CDR3 region: CASGPVSGRGAYEQYF. The CDR3 DNA follows: TGTGCCAGCGGACCTGTTAGCGGGAGGGGAGCCTACGAGCAGTACTTC.

This clonotype was seen many times. The chain joins TRBV19 to TRBJ1-2; the match to TRBD1 covers 8 bases. Germline-derived CDR1 and CDR2 are LNHDA and SQIVND (reference sequence). This CDR3 spans 16 amino acids. V lost 8 bases, J lost 2 bases, and 13 bases stayed unmatched. For the CDR3, the DNA is TGTGCCAGTTCTCAGACCGGACAGGGAGAAAACTATGGCTACACCTTC. Translation gives CASSQTGQGENYGYTF.